A selection of T cell receptor beta chains follows, all from one sample in a study of blood T cells in healthy people across ages. Each CDR3 protein is one row after TCRdb ran MiXCR on the 5' RACE reads. Among 700,000 to 1,000,000 distinct CDR3 sequences listed, roughly 44% were seen once. The sequencing sample was made of blood. The receptors originated from a man in his sixties in good health. Each CDR3 is given with its conserved first and last residue. A D gene is named only where the DNA matches it firmly. Rows give clone size only sometimes, using once, few, many, or a class for an expanded clone.

CDR3 DNA: TGTGCCAGCAGTTTTGGGGGGCGGGGGAAGTTGGACGAGCAGTACTTC
CDR3 protein: CASSFGGRGKLDEQYF
D gene: .
J gene: TRBJ2-7
V gene: TRBV12-3/TRBV12-4
clone size: .

CDR3 DNA: TGCGCCAACAGCTGGTCGGGGCAGGAGCTTAATGGTGAGCAGTTCTTC
CDR3 protein: CANSWSGQELNGEQFF
D gene: .
J gene: TRBJ2-1
V gene: TRBV5-1
clone size: .

CDR3 DNA: TGCGCCAGCAGCCAAGATTGGGGGGGACGGGGCGCTAATCCACCCCTCCACTTT
CDR3 protein: CASSQDWGGRGANPPLHF
D gene: .
J gene: TRBJ1-6
V gene: TRBV4-3
clone size: .

CDR3 DNA: TGCGCCAGCAGCACCGGACTAGCGGGGGGACGCACAGATACGCAGTATTTT
CDR3 protein: CASSTGLAGGRTDTQYF
D gene: TRBD2
J gene: TRBJ2-3
V gene: TRBV5-1
clone size: .

CDR3 DNA: TGCGCCAGCAGCTTGGCCGTGTTGGGTGGCACTGAAGCTTTCTTT
CDR3 protein: CASSLAVLGGTEAFF
D gene: .
J gene: TRBJ1-1
V gene: TRBV5-1
clone size: .

CDR3 DNA: TGCGCCAGCTCGAACCCCGGGGCAGTGAGTACTGAAGCTTTCTTT
CDR3 protein: CASSNPGAVSTEAFF
D gene: .
J gene: TRBJ1-1
V gene: TRBV4-3
clone size: .

CDR3 DNA: TGCAGCGTCGGGACTAGCGGGGTGATTGAGGAGACCCAGTACTTC
CDR3 protein: CSVGTSGVIEETQYF
D gene: TRBD2
J gene: TRBJ2-5
V gene: TRBV29-1
clone size: few

CDR3 DNA: TGTGCCAGCAGCTTACGGCGGGGCCAACCCTACAATGAGCAGTACTTC
CDR3 protein: CASSLRRGQPYNEQYF
D gene: .
J gene: TRBJ2-7
V gene: TRBV7-2
clone size: .

CDR3 DNA: TGTGCCAGCAGTTACACCGTCGGACAGGGGGAGCGGGGCTACACCTTC
CDR3 protein: CASSYTVGQGERGYTF
D gene: TRBD1
J gene: TRBJ1-2
V gene: TRBV6-2/TRBV6-3
clone size: .

CDR3 DNA: TGTGCCAGCAGCTTAGAGGGGGGGGGGCCTCGGGAGCAGTACTTC
CDR3 protein: CASSLEGGGPREQYF
D gene: .
J gene: TRBJ2-7
V gene: TRBV11-2
clone size: many

CDR3 DNA: TGCAGTGCTTCCCCCGGGACAGGGGGTTACTATGGCTACACCTTC
CDR3 protein: CSASPGTGGYYGYTF
D gene: TRBD1
J gene: TRBJ1-2
V gene: TRBV20-1
clone size: .

CDR3 DNA: TGTGCCAGCAGTTTTGGTACCGGGGGAGCCTACAATGAGCAGTACTTC
CDR3 protein: CASSFGTGGAYNEQYF
D gene: .
J gene: TRBJ2-7
V gene: TRBV27
clone size: .

CDR3 DNA: TGTGCCAGCAGCTCTACTGATACAGGGGCGGCGTACTTC
CDR3 protein: CASSSTDTGAAYF
D gene: TRBD1
J gene: TRBJ2-5
V gene: TRBV7-9
clone size: few

CDR3 DNA: TGTGCCAGCAGCCCCCCTGGACACCTCCGACAGTACTTC
CDR3 protein: CASSPPGHLRQYF
D gene: .
J gene: TRBJ2-4
V gene: TRBV6-2/TRBV6-3
clone size: .

CDR3 DNA: TGTGCCAGCAGGACAGGGGGCGGTAATTCACCCCTCCACTTT
CDR3 protein: CASRTGGGNSPLHF
D gene: TRBD1
J gene: TRBJ1-6
V gene: TRBV6-1
clone size: .

CDR3 DNA: TGCAGCGTTAGACCGGGGTCGGTCTACAATGAGCAGTTCTTC
CDR3 protein: CSVRPGSVYNEQFF
D gene: .
J gene: TRBJ2-1
V gene: TRBV29-1
clone size: many

CDR3 DNA: TGTGCCAGCAGCTTGGTGGCGGGGGCTAATAATCGCGGAGAGACCCAGTACTTC
CDR3 protein: CASSLVAGANNRGETQYF
D gene: .
J gene: TRBJ2-5
V gene: TRBV5-5
clone size: few

CDR3 DNA: TGCGCCAGCAGCCATGTTGTAGGGGGCGATTCCAAAAACATTCAGTACTTC
CDR3 protein: CASSHVVGGDSKNIQYF
D gene: TRBD1
J gene: TRBJ2-4
V gene: TRBV4-1
clone size: few

CDR3 DNA: TGCAGCGTTGTTACAGATACGCAGTATTTT
CDR3 protein: CSVVTDTQYF
D gene: .
J gene: TRBJ2-3
V gene: TRBV29-1
clone size: .

CDR3 DNA: TGTGCCAGCAGCTCCCAGGGACAGGGCTTTAATGGCTACACCTTC
CDR3 protein: CASSSQGQGFNGYTF
D gene: TRBD1
J gene: TRBJ1-2
V gene: TRBV6-1
clone size: few

CDR3 DNA: TGCGCCAGCAGCCAAGCTTGGGACAGGGTCTACGAGCAGTACTTC
CDR3 protein: CASSQAWDRVYEQYF
D gene: TRBD1
J gene: TRBJ2-7
V gene: TRBV4-3
clone size: .

CDR3 DNA: TGTGCCAGCAGAGACCCCGGGACAGGGGGCAGAAGTGGCTACACCTTC
CDR3 protein: CASRDPGTGGRSGYTF
D gene: TRBD1
J gene: TRBJ1-2
V gene: TRBV5-6
clone size: .

CDR3 DNA: TGTGCCAGCAGTTTGGGGCCTTCCCTCTACACAGATACGCAGTATTTT
CDR3 protein: CASSLGPSLYTDTQYF
D gene: .
J gene: TRBJ2-3
V gene: TRBV27
clone size: few

CDR3 DNA: TGCAGTGCAATCCACCGGGACGCTTACAATGAGCAGTACTTC
CDR3 protein: CSAIHRDAYNEQYF
D gene: .
J gene: TRBJ2-7
V gene: TRBV20-1
clone size: .

CDR3 DNA: TGCGCCAGCAGCCCTGGGACCGTTGAGACCCAGTACTTC
CDR3 protein: CASSPGTVETQYF
D gene: .
J gene: TRBJ2-5
V gene: TRBV5-1
clone size: .

CDR3 DNA: TGTGCCAGCAGTCGACTACACTACGAGCAGTACTTC
CDR3 protein: CASSRLHYEQYF
D gene: .
J gene: TRBJ2-7
V gene: TRBV6-2/TRBV6-3
clone size: .

CDR3 DNA: TGCAGTGCTAGAGATATTCGGCTGAACACTGAAGCTTTCTTT
CDR3 protein: CSARDIRLNTEAFF
D gene: .
J gene: TRBJ1-1
V gene: TRBV20-1
clone size: .

CDR3 DNA: TGTGCCAGCAGTTACGCCCTGGGCGGGGGGCGGACAGATACGCAGTATTTT
CDR3 protein: CASSYALGGGRTDTQYF
D gene: TRBD2
J gene: TRBJ2-3
V gene: TRBV6-6
clone size: .

CDR3 DNA: TGTGCCAGCAGTCACGCCCTTGTGGGGCTAGGGCAGTACTTC
CDR3 protein: CASSHALVGLGQYF
D gene: .
J gene: TRBJ2-7
V gene: TRBV28
clone size: .

CDR3 DNA: TGTGCCAGCAGTGACCGTGGGACTCAGCGGGGGCTTAGCTCCTACGAGCAGTACTTC
CDR3 protein: CASSDRGTQRGLSSYEQYF
D gene: TRBD2
J gene: TRBJ2-7
V gene: TRBV25-1
clone size: .

CDR3 DNA: TGTGCCAGCAGCGTAGCGGAGGGGGGGCCGGGAGAGACCCAGTACTTC
CDR3 protein: CASSVAEGGPGETQYF
D gene: .
J gene: TRBJ2-5
V gene: TRBV9
clone size: .

CDR3 DNA: TGTGCCAGCAGTGGGTCTAGCGGGCGAAGCACAGATACGCAGTATTTT
CDR3 protein: CASSGSSGRSTDTQYF
D gene: TRBD2
J gene: TRBJ2-3
V gene: TRBV6-2/TRBV6-3
clone size: few

CDR3 DNA: TGTGCCAGTAGTAGTCGGGCAGGGGGCATGATGCATACGCAGTATTTT
CDR3 protein: CASSSRAGGMMHTQYF
D gene: TRBD1
J gene: TRBJ2-3
V gene: TRBV19
clone size: .

CDR3 DNA: TGCGCCAGCAGACCACAGACAGGGGGGAATCCTGAAGCTTTCTTT
CDR3 protein: CASRPQTGGNPEAFF
D gene: TRBD1
J gene: TRBJ1-1
V gene: TRBV5-1
clone size: .

CDR3 DNA: TGCAGTGCTAGATACGAAGGGGGGGGGCACTCACCCCTCCACTTT
CDR3 protein: CSARYEGGGHSPLHF
D gene: .
J gene: TRBJ1-6
V gene: TRBV20-1
clone size: .

CDR3 DNA: TGCAGCGTAGCGGGGTCCGCTAATGAAAAACTGTTTTTT
CDR3 protein: CSVAGSANEKLFF
D gene: .
J gene: TRBJ1-4
V gene: TRBV29-1
clone size: .

CDR3 DNA: TGTGCCAGCAGTTCCGTGGGGACCTCCACAGATACGCAGTATTTT
CDR3 protein: CASSSVGTSTDTQYF
D gene: .
J gene: TRBJ2-3
V gene: TRBV27
clone size: .

CDR3 DNA: TGTGCCAGCAGCCTCGACTCAGCAAGTAATGAGCAGTACTTC
CDR3 protein: CASSLDSASNEQYF
D gene: .
J gene: TRBJ2-7
V gene: TRBV3-1
clone size: few

CDR3 DNA: TGCGCCAGCAGCGCGGGTGCGAGCTCCTACAATGAGCAGTTCTTC
CDR3 protein: CASSAGASSYNEQFF
D gene: .
J gene: TRBJ2-1
V gene: TRBV5-1
clone size: .

CDR3 DNA: TGTGCCAGCAGCTTGGCAGGGGGCGGGTCGAATGGCTACACCTTC
CDR3 protein: CASSLAGGGSNGYTF
D gene: TRBD1
J gene: TRBJ1-2
V gene: TRBV5-4
clone size: few

CDR3 DNA: TGCAGCGTTCAGTTGCAGTTCATGAACACTGAAGCTTTCTTT
CDR3 protein: CSVQLQFMNTEAFF
D gene: .
J gene: TRBJ1-1
V gene: TRBV29-1
clone size: .

CDR3 DNA: TGCGCCAGCAGCTTGACAACAGGGACACTGAACACTGAAGCTTTCTTT
CDR3 protein: CASSLTTGTLNTEAFF
D gene: .
J gene: TRBJ1-1
V gene: TRBV5-1
clone size: few